This T cell receptor (beta chain) emerged from a study of T cell repertoires in cytomegalovirus infection. Study background: Recently identified HLA-C-restricted and well-studied HLA-B-restricted CMV epitopes were used. Indications came from public TCR beta signatures; they pointed to CMV infection and to a matching HLA type. Study-wide findings and caveats: Accumulated public TCR beta family frequency recognized individuals carrying CMV together with the relevant HLA. Across the ex vivo response, the dominant clonotypes were HLA-C-restricted CMV-specific TCR beta clonotypes.

Trimming took off 0 bases at V and 3 bases at J, with 8 bases between the two ends. CDR1 is MNHEY and CDR2 is SMNVEV in the germline V gene (reference sequence). The CDR3 spans 14 residues. Comments on this clonotype: Its antigen remains unknown.

Each CDR3 protein is one row after TCRdb ran MiXCR on the reads. Of about 27,000 distinct CDR3 sequences listed, about a fifth were seen once; the top ten hold 65% to 85%. This chain joins TRBV27 and TRBJ1-1; D remains ambiguous. Sequencing was performed on CD8+ T cells from cultured PBMCs, taken from culture after CMV antigen stimulation. The TCR sequence derives from a human donor in good health (CMV status not recorded). Some clones in this sample may be carry-over from other donors' samples. The CDR3 here is CASSLSRGYTEAFF. CDR3 nucleotides: TGTGCCAGCAGTTTATCGCGAGGGTACACTGAAGCTTTCTTT.